This TCR beta chain was profiled in a study of human T cells and chemical hapten exposure. Study context: DPC at 0.01% went onto the upper back in patch tests, read at 6 days.

This clonotype occurred once. Time point here: patch test 1, 2 weeks after DPC sensitization. Treatment indicated: therapeutic diphenylcyclopropenone sensitization with weekly scalp DPC. Suited to DPC and affected by alopecia, the donors ranged from 18 to 70 years old. The authors' total RNA extraction used unfractionated whole blood. Via MiXCR, TCRdb re-called the RACE reads, giving one row per CDR3 protein. In the table there are 340,000 or so distinct CDR3 sequences, around 7% of which are singletons. Germline CDR1 is MNHNY and CDR2 is SVGAGI (reference sequence). V trimming: 0 bases; J trimming: 4 bases; junction bases outside the gene matches: 4. CDR3 size: 15 residues.

The starting material was whole blood, obtained in connection with sensitization to the hapten diphenylcyclopropenone (DPC). V usage is TRBV6-6 and J usage is TRBJ2-3; 7 nucleotides line up with TRBD1. This receptor was identified in a young woman with alopecia areata. Some clones in this sample may be carry-over from other donors' samples. DNA for the CDR3: TGTGCCAGCAGTTACTCCGACAGGGACGCAGATACGCAGTATTTT. Translated: CASSYSDRDADTQYF.